This T cell receptor (beta chain) was captured by sequencing in a study of blood T cells in healthy people across ages. Whole-study results and caveats: More naive CD4+ cells and higher diversity marked long-lived donors relative to aged donors. Per million T cells, TCR beta diversity dropped about linearly as age rose.

Sample-barcoded 5' priming and a J-beta primer mix drove a second PCR of about 6 to 12 cycles. A tag from a template-switch adaptor with 12 random nucleotides marked each cDNA molecule. The study obtained at least 2.5 million CDR3-containing paired-end reads from every sample. Via MiXCR, TCRdb re-called the 5' RACE reads, giving one row per CDR3 protein. This sample has approximately 770,000 distinct CDR3 sequences, with 55% to 75% found just once. The CDR3 has 14 residues. Germline V CDR1 and CDR2: DFQATT, SNEGSKA (reference sequence). The V and J ends lost 6 bases and 8 bases, in that order; junction bases with no gene match: 11. This clonotype occurred a few times. Its antigen is currently unknown.

This clonotype was sampled from a man aged 30 to 45 in good health. The chain uses TRBV20-1 and TRBJ2-1; 9 nucleotides agree with TRBD2. The sequenced sample was blood. Here the CDR3 DNA reads TGCAGTGCCCCTGTGGGCGGGAGGGGGGATGAGCAGTTCTTC. It codes for CSAPVGGRGDEQFF.